The rows below give T cell receptor beta chains drawn from one sample of a study of cytotoxic CD8 clonotypes in ibrutinib-treated CLL. Sequenced by immunoSEQ multiplex PCR; TCRdb stores in-frame clones only, minus some. Among more than 35,000 clones, 71% were seen once, and the ten largest hold 15% to 20%. The sample in question was PBMCs, obtained at disease progression, from a patient treated with ibrutinib. These receptors were taken from a human donor with chronic lymphocytic leukemia. Each CDR3 is given with its conserved first and last residue.

j_call	v_call	cdr3_aa
TRBJ1-2	TRBV2	CASSGVGYGYTF
TRBJ2-3	TRBV10-1	CASSENPFPGTQYF
TRBJ1-2	TRBV6-6	CASSATGSGYTF
TRBJ2-1	TRBV7-8	CASSSPRGQGAYNEQFF
TRBJ2-3	TRBV5-1	CASSFWLAGSTDTQYF
TRBJ2-1	TRBV7-2	CASSPRAGAPEQFF
TRBJ2-7	TRBV5-5	CASSLYARTAYEQYF
TRBJ2-2	TRBV27	CASSVTQGTGELFF
TRBJ1-2	TRBV6-1	CASSTGQGAIYGYTF
TRBJ2-1	TRBV7-8	CASSLDRVNEQFF
TRBJ2-3	TRBV5-4	CASTLGGASTDTQYF
TRBJ1-2	TRBV19	CASSSIGGTFYGYTF
TRBJ2-7	TRBV19	CASSPDRGGAYEQYF
TRBJ2-1	TRBV4-2	CASSPRTSGAYNEQFF
TRBJ1-2	TRBV11-2	CASSPPGTNYGYTF
TRBJ1-1	TRBV5-1	CASSFYRNTEAFF
TRBJ2-5	TRBV6-1	CASSEAVAIYQETQYF
TRBJ2-5	TRBV5-4	CASSSEYMGQETQYF
TRBJ1-2	TRBV19	CASKGWTGPTGGYTF
TRBJ2-1	TRBV15	CATSRDWSEQFF
TRBJ2-5	TRBV5-5	CASSYLAGGPKTQYF
TRBJ1-4	TRBV5-1	CASSPTGTPETNEKLFF
TRBJ2-1	TRBV6-6	CASSPGTSGRNEQFF
TRBJ2-1	TRBV1	CTSSQDRASNRGEQFF
TRBJ1-1	TRBV2	CASSDRGGVNTEAFF
TRBJ2-7	TRBV2	CASSEGGTYEQYF
TRBJ2-7	TRBV2	CASRKLAGALASYEQYF
TRBJ2-2	TRBV5-5	CASSLGLRSTGELFF